The present T cell receptor beta chain was sequenced within a study of Ad26.COV2.S vaccination and SARS-CoV-2 variants. Measured with immunoSEQ multiplex PCR; TCRdb has only the in-frame clones, and not every one. The table shows approximately 410,000 clones, with 80% to 95% occurring only once. Described treatment: roughly 19 received Ad26.COV2.S at low or high dose, single or two shots; roughly five received placebo; per-sample allocation not given. At day 63 after the first vaccine or placebo injection, samples were drawn. Adults aged 18-55 years in Boston included the donor. The V and J ends lost 8 bases and 0 bases respectively, with 8 bases between them. Germline lookup yields CDR1 LNHNV and CDR2 YYDKDF (reference sequence). The CDR3 totals 13 residues. Notes on the study in general: Substantial breadth was reportedly displayed by spike-specific CD8+ and CD4+ T cell responses after vaccination.

As concerns this clone: What it binds is not known.

The sequenced sample was peripheral blood, obtained in a trial of Ad26.COV2.S vaccine versus placebo. The chain combines TRBV15 with TRBJ1-3; D is uncertain. This clonotype originated in a person between 18 and 59 years old who received the Ad26.COV2.S COVID-19 vaccine or a placebo. The CDR3 region is CATRTYSGNTIYF. Here the CDR3 DNA reads TGTGCCACCCGGACGTACTCTGGAAACACCATATATTTT. Based on the CDR3 plus reference TRBV15 and TRBJ1-3, the full variable domain is DAMVIQNPRYQVTQFGKPVTLSCSQTLNHNVMYWYQQKSSQAPKLLFHYYDKDFNNEADTPDNFQSRRPNTSFCFLDIRSPGLGDTAMYLCATRTYSGNTIYFGEGSWLTVV.